The clone carrying this T cell receptor (beta chain) was observed a few times. The target antigen is unknown. The germline CDR1 and CDR2 sequences are DFQATT and SNEGSKA (reference sequence). V lost 5 bases, J lost 0 bases, and 15 bases lay in between. The CDR3 has 15 amino acids. Each CDR3 protein gets one entry after TCRdb re-called the reads with MiXCR. The sample yields 100,000 or so distinct CDR3 sequences, 23% seen once. The source of the sample is a study of T cell repertoires in cytomegalovirus infection. The wider study: In public TCR beta signatures, there were indications of both CMV infection and matching HLA type. Study-wide points: The cumulative frequency of public TCR beta families identified carriers of CMV plus the relevant HLA. HLA-C-restricted CMV clonotypes gave the most frequent clonotype in two of eight donors.

Sequences were obtained from CD8+ T cells from PBMCs. This chain joins TRBV20-1 and TRBJ2-3; D is perhaps TRBD2 (5 bases). This clonotype was sampled from a human donor in good health (CMV status not recorded). Some clones in this sample may be carry-over from other donors' samples. This chain's CDR3 is CSAPQIRESTDTQYF. The CDR3 DNA follows: TGCAGTGCTCCCCAAATTAGGGAGAGCACAGATACGCAGTATTTT.